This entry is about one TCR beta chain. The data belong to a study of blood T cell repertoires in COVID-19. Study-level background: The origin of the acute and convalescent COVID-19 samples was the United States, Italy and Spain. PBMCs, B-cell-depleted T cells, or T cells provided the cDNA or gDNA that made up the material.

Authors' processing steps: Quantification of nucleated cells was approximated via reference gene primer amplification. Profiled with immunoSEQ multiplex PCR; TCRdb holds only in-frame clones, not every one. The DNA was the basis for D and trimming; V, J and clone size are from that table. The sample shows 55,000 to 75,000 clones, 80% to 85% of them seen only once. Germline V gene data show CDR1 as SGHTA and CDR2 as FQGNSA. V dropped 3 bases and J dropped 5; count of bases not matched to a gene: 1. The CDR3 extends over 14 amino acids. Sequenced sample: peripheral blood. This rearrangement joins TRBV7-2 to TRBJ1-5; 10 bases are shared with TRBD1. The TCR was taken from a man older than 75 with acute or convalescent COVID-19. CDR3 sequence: CASSFGTGDQPQHF. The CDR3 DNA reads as TGTGCCAGCAGCTTCGGGACAGGGGATCAGCCCCAGCATTTT.